The 19 T cell receptor beta chains below all came from one sample that was sequenced in a study of radiation and T cells in renal cell carcinoma (dated by TCRdb to about 2020). The time point label here, explained by the study, means: blood 2 weeks post-SBRT. The treatment or condition label for this specimen denotes: 15 Gy SBRT to primary tumor, nephrectomy 4 weeks later. To prepare the library, the immunoSEQ multiplex PCR assay was applied. Imported from immuneACCESS, the table was reduced by TCRdb to in-frame sequences with V and J called. These copies leave out some clones; in studies compared against another copy, an unresolved V gene accounts for under half, and the cause of the remainder is not known. This sample lists about 65,000 clones; roughly 79% were detected once. Of the sample, 6.8% falls within the top ten clones. The sample here was blood, taken from a patient whose treatment included radiotherapy and nephrectomy. These receptors came from a man aged 55 to 69 with renal cell carcinoma.

The CDR3 nucleotides read TGTGCCAGCAGCTTAGGGCGGGAAGAGACCCAGTACTTC. It codes for CASSLGREETQYF. The chain recombines TRBV6-6 with TRBJ2-5; tentative D call: TRBD2 (5 bases). Deletions cut 6 bases from V and 3 bases from J, with 11 bases between. Germline loops: CDR1 MNHNY, CDR2 SVGAGI (reference sequence). The length of the CDR3 is 13 residues.

The J gene is TRBJ2-2, the V gene TRBV6-5; TRBD2 is a possible D gene (5 bases). The V gene lost 6 bases and the J gene lost 7 bases, with 18 bases spanning the gap. CDR3 length equals 15 residues. Germline CDR1 and CDR2: MNHEY and SVGAGI. CDR3 sequence reads: CASRPGGRTIGELFF. The CDR3 region has the DNA TGTGCCAGCAGGCCCGGTGGGAGAACCATCGGGGAGCTGTTTTTT.

The rearrangement uses TRBV29-1 and TRBJ2-5; no clear D gene. Looked up from germline, CDR1 is SQVTM and CDR2 is ANQGSEA. Trimming cost V 3 bases and J 1 base, with 9 bases left between them. This CDR3 spans 13 amino acids. The chain's CDR3 is CSVESDLQETQYF. The DNA for the CDR3 is TGCAGCGTTGAGTCAGACCTCCAAGAGACCCAGTACTTC.

A single count supports this clone. The genes are TRBV21-1 and TRBJ2-6. TRBV21-1 is a pseudogene. The CDR3 contains 17 residues. This CDR3 reads CASSKGSQASGANVLTF. CDR3 coding DNA: TGTGCCAGCAGCAAAGGGAGCCAGGCCTCTGGGGCCAACGTCCTGACTTTC.

The rearrangement links TRBV7-2 to TRBJ2-1; TRBD1 might be the D (5 bases). Looked up from germline, CDR1 is SGHTA and CDR2 is FQGNSA. Trimming shortened V by 2 bases and J by 9 bases, and 11 bases separated the two germline ends. This CDR3 spans 13 amino acids. CDR3 nucleotides: TGTGCCAGCAGCTTAACCCACCAGGGTGAGCAGTTCTTC. Translation gives CASSLTHQGEQFF.

This sequence joins TRBV2 and TRBJ1-5; 7 nucleotides match TRBD1. Germline V gene lookup returns CDR1 SNHLY and CDR2 FYNNEI. The CDR3 sequence is 15 residues long. V dropped 2 bases and J dropped 6; count of bases not matched to a gene: 7. The CDR3 loop reads CASSERQGGAQPQHF. In DNA, the CDR3 is TGTGCCAGCAGTGAACGGCAGGGGGGGGCTCAGCCCCAGCATTTT.

This chain links TRBV5-8 with TRBJ1-1; possibly TRBD1 for D (5 bases). V was pared by 0 bases and J by 4 bases, with 10 bases between. The CDR3 runs to 14 residues. Germline CDR1 is SGHTS and CDR2 is YDEGEE. The DNA for the CDR3 is TGTGCCAGCAGCTTGGGACAGATCCCCACTGAAGCTTTCTTT. It translates to CASSLGQIPTEAFF.

The chain combines TRBV7-9 with TRBJ2-7; D gene uncertain. V lost 6 bases, J lost 4 bases, and 10 bases lay in between. The CDR3 contains 12 residues. Germline CDR1 and CDR2: SEHNR and FQNEAQ (reference sequence). Here the CDR3 DNA reads TGTGCCAGCAGTCCGAGTTCTTACGAGCAGTACTTC. It yields the protein CASSPSSYEQYF.

Here the CDR3 DNA reads TGTGCCAGCAGCTTAGCGGATAGCGGGAGATTGGCCCTCACAGATACGCAGTATTTT. Translation gives CASSLADSGRLALTDTQYF. This rearrangement joins TRBV7-9 to TRBJ2-3; 9 nucleotides match TRBD2. This CDR3 is built from 19 residues. Germline V gene lookup returns CDR1 SEHNR and CDR2 FQNEAQ (reference sequence). The junction had 12 bases not matched to a gene; V was cut back by 0 bases and J by 2 bases.

Points on this clone: Other nucleotide sequences in the sample specify the same CDR3. This sequence joins TRBV7-9 and TRBJ1-2, with D hard to call. Trimming took 1 base from V and 5 from J, leaving 8 bases between them. Germline CDR1 reads SEHNR; CDR2 reads FQNEAQ (reference sequence). The CDR3 loop spans 13 amino acids. This chain's CDR3 is CASSLGGGYGYTF. The CDR3 region has the DNA TGTGCCAGCAGCTTAGGGGGAGGGTATGGCTACACCTTC. Filled out from reference TRBV7-9 and TRBJ1-2, the complete variable domain reads DTGVSQNPRHKITKRGQNVTFRCDPISEHNRLYWYRQTLGQGPEFLTYFQNEAQLEKSRLLSDRFSAERPKGSFSTLEIQRTEQGDSAMYLCASSLGGGYGYTFGSGTRLTVV.

This clone was seen only a few times. V and J are TRBV2 and TRBJ2-7; D is uncertain. The CDR3 runs to 13 residues. Trimming removed 5 bases at V and 3 bases at J, with 11 bases between. CDR1 SNHLY and CDR2 FYNNEI come from the germline V gene. CDR3 coding DNA: TGTGCCAGCAGTATTCGGGTCCGCTACGAGCAGTACGTC. Residues: CASSIRVRYEQYV.

The chain carries TRBV7-3 and TRBJ2-6; weak D call: TRBD2 (5 bases). The germline V gene has CDR1 SGHTA and CDR2 FQGTGA. The CDR3 loop spans 15 amino acids. The ends were cut back, 1 base at V and 4 bases at J, with 8 bases in the middle. CDR3: CASSLMRAGANVLTF. CDR3 nucleotide sequence: TGTGCCAGCAGCTTAATGCGGGCCGGGGCCAACGTCCTGACTTTC. The variable domain in full, with the rest retrieved from reference TRBV7-3 and TRBJ2-6, is GAGVSQTPSNKVTEKGKYVELRCDPISGHTALYWYRQSLGQGPEFLIYFQGTGAADDSGLPNDRFFAVRPEGSVSTLKIQRTERGDSAVYLCASSLMRAGANVLTFGAGSRLTVL.

The chain has TRBV11-2 and TRBJ1-2; D remains unclear. This CDR3 has 17 amino acids. Trimming shortened V by 4 bases and J by 2 bases, and 20 bases separated the two germline ends. The germline CDR1 and CDR2 sequences are SGHAT and FQNNGV. The CDR3 protein is CASSSNRNGRNNYGYTF. In DNA, the CDR3 is TGTGCCAGCAGCTCAAACCGTAACGGACGAAACAACTATGGCTACACCTTC.

The chain couples TRBV6-5 to TRBJ1-4; 8 positions match TRBD1. Germline V gene data show CDR1 as MNHEY and CDR2 as SVGAGI. With 2 bases clipped from V and 8 bases from J, the junction kept 7 bases outside the gene matches. The CDR3 totals 15 residues. The CDR3 DNA reads as TGTGCCAGCAGTTACCAGTCGACAGGGGACGAAAAACTGTTTTTT. It is translated as CASSYQSTGDEKLFF.

The gene calls are TRBV7-9 and TRBJ2-3; 9 bases agree with TRBD2. Germline trimming cut 0 bases from V and 6 bases from J; bases unmatched to any gene: 4. CDR1 is SEHNR, CDR2 FQNEAQ, per germline (reference sequence). This CDR3 contains 15 residues. CDR3 amino acids: CASSLASGGMDTQYF. The CDR3 DNA sequence: TGTGCCAGCAGCTTAGCTAGCGGGGGCATGGATACGCAGTATTTT.

The chain uses TRBV6-6 and TRBJ2-7; TRBD1 matches 11 bases. V was clipped by 2 bases and J by 2 bases; unmatched bases: 2. CDR1 and CDR2 from the germline V gene are MNHNY and SVGAGI (reference sequence). The CDR3 extends over 15 amino acids. The CDR3 DNA reads TGTGCCAGCAGTTACGGGACAGGGGGAACCTACGAGCAGTACTTC. It yields the protein CASSYGTGGTYEQYF.

This clone appeared a few times. The chain is built from TRBV6-1 and TRBJ1-3; D ambiguous. CDR3 length: 14 amino acids. Trimming removed 10 bases at V and 3 bases at J, with 16 bases between. In germline, CDR1 is MNHNS, CDR2 SASEGT. The chain's CDR3 is CAIMDGIGGNTIYF. CDR3 DNA sequence: TGTGCCATCATGGACGGAATCGGTGGAAACACCATATATTTT.

The chain carries TRBV5-8 and TRBJ2-1; the D gene could be TRBD1 or TRBD2 (5 bases each). CDR1 and CDR2 (germline): SGHTS, YDEGEE. CDR3 size: 14 residues. The V end was cut by 5 bases, the J end by 6 bases, with 15 bases between. DNA of the CDR3: TGTGCCAGCAGAACCTCCCGGGGCCGCAATGAGCAGTTCTTC. It is translated as CASRTSRGRNEQFF.

This clone was found a few times. The V gene is TRBV5-1, the J gene TRBJ2-3; D remains unclear. Germline V lookup: CDR1 SGHRS, CDR2 YFSETQ. This CDR3 has 13 amino acids. The ends were cut back, 4 bases at V and 1 base at J, with 7 bases in the middle. CDR3 amino acids: CASSARGTDTQYF. The CDR3 DNA sequence: TGCGCCAGCAGCGCCCGGGGCACAGATACGCAGTATTTT.